These 14 T cell receptor beta chains came from one sample sequenced in a study of shared clonotypes between healthy human individuals. The method was immunoSEQ multiplex PCR; TCRdb's version includes in-frame clones alone and lacks a portion of them. The top ten clones hold around 12% of a sample with 450,000 or so clones, 75% to 80% of them seen once. The sample consisted of PBMCs. These TCRs come from a woman in her thirties or forties in good health. Some clones in this sample may be carry-over from other donors' samples.

The chain links TRBV6-5 to TRBJ1-2; no firm D call. Trimming removed 0 bases from V and 6 bases from J, with 11 bases in between. Germline V CDR1 and CDR2: MNHEY, SVGAGI. The CDR3 runs to 14 residues. CDR3 region: CASSYSGLRHGYTF. CDR3 coding DNA: TGTGCCAGCAGTTACTCGGGATTACGGCATGGCTACACCTTC.

The chain is built from TRBV28 and TRBJ2-6, with 7 bases aligning to TRBD1. In germline, CDR1 is MDHEN, CDR2 SYDVKM. V shed 5 bases, J shed 0 bases, and the junction held 7 bases outside the gene matches. The CDR3 runs 17 residues. The DNA for the CDR3 is TGTGCCAGCAGTCCCGCCGGACAGGACTCTGGGGCCAACGTCCTGACTTTC. Protein product: CASSPAGQDSGANVLTF. Based on the CDR3 plus reference TRBV28 and TRBJ2-6, the full variable domain is DVKVTQSSRYLVKRTGEKVFLECVQDMDHENMFWYRQDPGLGLRLIYFSYDVKMKEKGDIPEGYSVSREKKERFSLILESASTNQTSMYLCASSPAGQDSGANVLTFGAGSRLTVL.

CDR3 coding DNA: TGTGCCAGCTCACGCGGACAGGACCTCTACGAGCAGTACTTC. Translation: CASSRGQDLYEQYF. This chain connects TRBV18 to TRBJ2-7; TRBD1 matches 7 bases. Looked up from germline, CDR1 is KGHSH and CDR2 is LQKENI. The CDR3 length is 14 residues. The V gene end was trimmed by 4 bases and the J gene end by 3 bases; junction bases not matched to a gene: 6.

This clone occurred a few times. This rearrangement joins TRBV7-9 to TRBJ1-1, with D hard to call. The CDR3 has 12 amino acids. V was clipped by 4 bases and J by 7 bases, with 10 bases between them. The germline gives CDR1 SEHNR, CDR2 FQNEAQ (reference sequence). CDR3 nucleotides: TGTGCCAGCAGCTCTGCGGGCAGTGAAGCTTTCTTT. Its protein product is CASSSAGSEAFF.

This clone was counted ten times or more. The rearrangement joins TRBV6-4 to TRBJ2-6; tentatively, D is TRBD1 (6 bases). The germline gives CDR1 MRHNA, CDR2 SNTAGT. V lost 9 bases and J 2 bases, leaving 20 bases between the germline ends. This CDR3 contains 17 residues. The DNA of the CDR3 is TGTGCCAGGGGGGTGGACAGAAAAAGACCTGGGGCCAACGTCCTGACTTTC. Amino acid sequence: CARGVDRKRPGANVLTF.

The chain recombines TRBV18 with TRBJ2-6, with D perhaps matching TRBD1 (6 bases). The germline V and J ends were trimmed by 5 bases and 4 bases, with 18 bases remaining between them. This CDR3 contains 17 residues. The V gene's germline CDR1 is KGHSH and CDR2 LQKENI. The CDR3 DNA is TGTGCCAGCTCAATAGGAGATTGGGGGCGAGGGGCCAACGTCCTGACTTTC. It is translated as CASSIGDWGRGANVLTF.

The chain combines TRBV2 with TRBJ1-1; D remains ambiguous. The V gene's germline CDR1 is SNHLY and CDR2 FYNNEI. Trimming removed 1 base from V and 1 base from J, with 7 bases in between. This CDR3 is built from 14 residues. CDR3 nucleotide sequence: TGTGCCAGCAGTGAAGAGGAGGGGAACACTGAAGCTTTCTTT. It codes for CASSEEEGNTEAFF.

This rearrangement joins TRBV9 to TRBJ2-1, with 7 bases identical to TRBD2. The germline gives CDR1 SGDLS, CDR2 YYNGEE. V dropped 0 bases and J dropped 12; count of bases not matched to a gene: 12. CDR3 length: 15 residues. CDR3 protein: CASSVGAGRSKGQFF. The CDR3 nucleotides read TGTGCCAGCAGCGTAGGGGCCGGGAGGTCCAAGGGGCAGTTCTTC.

The table lists this clone with a few counts. The chain employs TRBV30 and TRBJ1-1; 7 nucleotides agree with TRBD1. There are 13 residues in the CDR3. Germline V lookup: CDR1 GTSNPN, CDR2 SVGIG (reference sequence). After removal of 2 bases from V and 6 bases from J, the junction contained 6 bases not matched to a gene. CDR3: CAWSPDREAEAFF. The CDR3 DNA sequence: TGTGCCTGGAGTCCTGACAGGGAGGCTGAAGCTTTCTTT.

This clone was seen a few times. The rearrangement joins TRBV7-3 to TRBJ2-5; the D is unclear. The CDR3 totals 15 residues. Trimming shortened V by 3 bases and J by 1 base, and 12 bases separated the two germline ends. Germline loops: CDR1 SGHTA, CDR2 FQGTGA. For the CDR3, the DNA is TGTGCCAGCAGCTTTTTTGGGGATGCCCAAGAGACCCAGTACTTC. Protein sequence: CASSFFGDAQETQYF.

The chain couples TRBV6-5 to TRBJ2-1, with 8 bases lining up with TRBD2. The germline V gene has CDR1 MNHEY and CDR2 SVGAGI. V gave up 6 bases and J gave up 5 bases; unmatched junction bases: 3. This CDR3 is 13 amino acids long. Here the CDR3 DNA reads TGTGCCAGCAGAGGGACTAGTCACAATGAGCAGTTCTTC. This gives the protein CASRGTSHNEQFF.

A word on this clone: It differs at one base from a far larger clone, so likely a read error. This specimen includes other DNA sequences encoding the same CDR3. The chain uses TRBV11-2 and TRBJ2-7; TRBD1 agrees at 10 bases. Germline CDR1 and CDR2: SGHAT and FQNNGV. V gave up 4 bases and J gave up 3 bases; unmatched junction bases: 6. The CDR3 runs 15 residues. Here the CDR3 DNA reads TGTGCCAGCAGCTCATGGACAGGGGGTGTCTACGAGCAGTACTTC. Protein sequence: CASSSWTGGVYEQYF.

The chain employs TRBV30 and TRBJ2-1, with 11 bases that match TRBD2. The CDR3 consists of 16 residues. The trim removed 1 base at V and 7 bases at J, leaving 9 bases unmatched. Germline-derived CDR1 and CDR2 are GTSNPN and SVGIG (reference sequence). CDR3 amino acids: CAWSGSGRAVWNEQFF. The CDR3 DNA is TGTGCCTGGAGTGGTAGCGGGAGGGCCGTTTGGAATGAGCAGTTCTTC.

The chain employs TRBV4-2 and TRBJ2-1; TRBD2 agrees at 10 bases. CDR3 length: 18 residues. Germline V gives CDR1 LGHNA, CDR2 YNFKEQ. V shed 0 bases and J 6 bases; nucleotides not matched to a gene: 11. The CDR3 loop reads CASSQDLLAGGPRNEQFF. In DNA form, the CDR3 reads TGTGCCAGCAGCCAAGATTTATTAGCGGGAGGCCCCCGCAATGAGCAGTTCTTC.